This T cell receptor beta chain was sequenced during a study of regulatory T cells in long-lasting Graves disease. Noted time point: persistent/refractory GD, antithyroid drugs over 5 years with positive TRAb. The TCR library was made from RNA that had been extracted from PBMCs in TRIzol. This clonotype was recorded many times. The V gene end was trimmed by 10 bases and the J gene end by 1 base; junction bases not matched to a gene: 9. Germline V gene sequence: CDR1 ENHRY, CDR2 SYGVKD. This CDR3 is built from 14 residues. Assembly of TCR beta libraries relied on iRepertoire HTBI primers together with Arm-PCR of CDR3 regions. TCRdb passed the multiplex PCR reads through MiXCR, listing each CDR3 protein once. This table holds a few hundred thousand distinct CDR3 sequences, less than 25% found once.

This material consisted of peripheral blood mononuclear cells (PBMCs), taken when the disease was refractory, from a patient treated with antithyroid drugs. This clonotype was obtained from a female donor with Graves disease. The chain joins TRBV10-3 to TRBJ2-5; TRBD1 agrees at 7 bases. CDR3 sequence: CASRQGIVQETQYF. For the CDR3, the DNA is TGTGCCAGCAGACAGGGAATCGTCCAAGAGACCCAGTACTTC.